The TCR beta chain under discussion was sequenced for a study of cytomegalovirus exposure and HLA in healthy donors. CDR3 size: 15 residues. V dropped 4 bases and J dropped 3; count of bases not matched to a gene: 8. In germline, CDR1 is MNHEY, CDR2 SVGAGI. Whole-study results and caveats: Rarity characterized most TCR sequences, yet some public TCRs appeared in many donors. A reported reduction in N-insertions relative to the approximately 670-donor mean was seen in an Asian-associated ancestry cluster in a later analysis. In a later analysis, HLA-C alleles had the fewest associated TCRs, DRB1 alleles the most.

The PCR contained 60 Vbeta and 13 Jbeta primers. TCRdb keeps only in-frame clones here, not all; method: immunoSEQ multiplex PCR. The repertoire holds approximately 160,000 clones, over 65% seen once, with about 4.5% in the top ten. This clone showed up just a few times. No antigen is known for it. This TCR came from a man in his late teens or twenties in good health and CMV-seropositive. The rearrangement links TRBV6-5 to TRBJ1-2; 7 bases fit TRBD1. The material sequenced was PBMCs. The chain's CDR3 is CASSFHRGRDYGYTF. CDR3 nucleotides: TGTGCCAGCAGTTTTCACAGGGGTAGGGACTATGGCTACACCTTC.